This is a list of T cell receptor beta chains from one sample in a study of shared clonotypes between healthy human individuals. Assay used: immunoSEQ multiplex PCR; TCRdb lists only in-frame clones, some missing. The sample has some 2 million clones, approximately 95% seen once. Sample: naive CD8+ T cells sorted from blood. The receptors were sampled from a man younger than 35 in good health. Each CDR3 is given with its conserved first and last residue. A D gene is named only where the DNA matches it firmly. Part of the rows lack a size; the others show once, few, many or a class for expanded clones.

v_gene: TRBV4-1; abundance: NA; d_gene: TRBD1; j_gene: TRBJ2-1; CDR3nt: TGCGCCAGCAGGGAAAGACAGGGTAGTTTCAATGAGCAGTTCTTC; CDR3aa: CASRERQGSFNEQFF
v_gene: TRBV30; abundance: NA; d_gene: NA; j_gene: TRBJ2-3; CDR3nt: TGTGCCTGGAGTTCCCCAGCAGCTAGCACAGATACGCAGTATTTT; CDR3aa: CAWSSPAASTDTQYF
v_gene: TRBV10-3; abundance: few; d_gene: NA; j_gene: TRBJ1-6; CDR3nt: TGTGCCATGAAAACAGGGAATTCACCCCTCCACTTT; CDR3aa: CAMKTGNSPLHF
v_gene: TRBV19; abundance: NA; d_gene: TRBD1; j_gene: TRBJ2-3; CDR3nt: TGTGCCAGTAGGATTACAGGGGGCGATTCACGAGATACGCAGTATTTT; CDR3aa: CASRITGGDSRDTQYF
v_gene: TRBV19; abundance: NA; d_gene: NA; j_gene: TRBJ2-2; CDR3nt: TGTGCCAGTAGTATAGAGCCCGCGGGGGAGCTGTTTTTT; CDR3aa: CASSIEPAGELFF
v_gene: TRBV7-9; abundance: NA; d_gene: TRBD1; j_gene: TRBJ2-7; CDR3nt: TGTGCCAGCAGCCCCTCGACAGGGGGAACCTACGAGCAGTACTTC; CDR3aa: CASSPSTGGTYEQYF
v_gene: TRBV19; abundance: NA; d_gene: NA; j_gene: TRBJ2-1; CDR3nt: TGTGCCAGTAGTATAGTTTCTACCGGCCACAATGAGCAGTTCTTC; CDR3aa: CASSIVSTGHNEQFF
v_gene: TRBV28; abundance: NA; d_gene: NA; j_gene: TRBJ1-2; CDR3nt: TGTGCCAGCAGCCCCTTGGGCTCTAACTATGGCTACACCTTC; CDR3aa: CASSPLGSNYGYTF
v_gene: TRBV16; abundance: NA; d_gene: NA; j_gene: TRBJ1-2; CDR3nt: TGTGCCAGCAGCCAAGTTAACTATGGCTACACCTTC; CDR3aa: CASSQVNYGYTF
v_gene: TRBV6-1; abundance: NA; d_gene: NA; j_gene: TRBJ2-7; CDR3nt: TGTGCCAGCAGAAAGGCGGCAAACTACGAGCAGTACTTC; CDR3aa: CASRKAANYEQYF
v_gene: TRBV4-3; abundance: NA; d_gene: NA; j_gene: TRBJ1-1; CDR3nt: TGCGCCAGCAGCCAAGTCGAGGGAGCCACTGAAGCTTTCTTT; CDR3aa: CASSQVEGATEAFF
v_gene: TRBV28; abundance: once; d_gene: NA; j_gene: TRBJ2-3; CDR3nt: TGTGCCAGCAGTTGGTCAACTAGCACAGATACGCAGTATTTT; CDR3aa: CASSWSTSTDTQYF
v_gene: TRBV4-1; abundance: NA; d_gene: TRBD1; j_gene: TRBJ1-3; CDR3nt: TGCGCCAGCAGCCAAGATGGGACAGGGGTGAGCTCTGGAAACACCATATATTTT; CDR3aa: CASSQDGTGVSSGNTIYF
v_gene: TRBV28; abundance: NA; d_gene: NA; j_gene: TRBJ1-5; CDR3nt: TGTGCCAGCAGTTCGACGGGCCAACAGCCCCAGCATTTT; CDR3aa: CASSSTGQQPQHF
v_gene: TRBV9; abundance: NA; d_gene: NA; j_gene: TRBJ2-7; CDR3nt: TGTGCCAGCAGCATGGGGGTAGCGGTAAACTCCTACGAGCAGTACTTC; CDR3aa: CASSMGVAVNSYEQYF
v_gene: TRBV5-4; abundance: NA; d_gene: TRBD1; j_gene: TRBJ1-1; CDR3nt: TGTGCCAGCAGCTTGGGGACAGGGCTCACTGAAGCTTTCTTT; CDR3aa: CASSLGTGLTEAFF
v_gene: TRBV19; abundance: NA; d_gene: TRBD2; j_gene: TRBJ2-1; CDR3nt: TGTGCCAGTAGTATAGATCTCCTAGCGGGAGGTTACAATGAGCAGTTCTTC; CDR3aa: CASSIDLLAGGYNEQFF
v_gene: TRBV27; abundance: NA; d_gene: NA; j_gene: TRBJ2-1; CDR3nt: TGTGCCAGCAGTTTAGGGGGAAACGGTTACAATGAGCAGTTCTTC; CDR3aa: CASSLGGNGYNEQFF
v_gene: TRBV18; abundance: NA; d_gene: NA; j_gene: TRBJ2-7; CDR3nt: TGTGCCAGCTCGCCAACTCCAGGGGAGGAACACTCCTACGAGCAGTACTTC; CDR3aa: CASSPTPGEEHSYEQYF
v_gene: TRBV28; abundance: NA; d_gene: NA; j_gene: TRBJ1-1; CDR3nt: TGTGCCAGCATCGAAAGGGTGATGAACACTGAAGCTTTCTTT; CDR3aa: CASIERVMNTEAFF